Listed below are T cell receptor beta chains from one sample, sequenced in a study of cytomegalovirus exposure and HLA in healthy donors. Only in-frame clones appear in the TCRdb table, and some are missing; sequencing was by immunoSEQ multiplex PCR. In total, the table holds around 50,000 clones. The sequencing sample was made of PBMCs. Receptors were obtained from a woman in her twenties or thirties in good health and CMV-seropositive. Both conserved end residues are part of each CDR3. The D gene is left open where the match is weak.

J gene	D gene	V gene	CDR3 protein	CDR3 DNA
TRBJ2-7	NA	TRBV28	CASSFMRLSYEQYF	TGTGCCAGCAGTTTCATGCGGCTCTCCTACGAGCAGTACTTC
TRBJ1-1	NA	TRBV5-1	CASSLGSVDTEAFF	TGCGCCAGCAGCTTGGGGTCGGTGGACACTGAAGCTTTCTTT
TRBJ2-2	TRBD1	TRBV2	CASSRGQGRTGELFF	TGTGCCAGCAGCCGGGGACAGGGGAGAACCGGGGAGCTGTTTTTT
TRBJ2-7	NA	TRBV28	CASSEQGYEQYF	TGTGCCAGCAGTGAGCAGGGTTACGAGCAGTACTTC
TRBJ2-7	TRBD2	TRBV7-9	CASSSPSGRAYEQYF	TGTGCCAGCAGCTCCCCTAGCGGGAGGGCCTACGAGCAGTACTTC
TRBJ1-5	TRBD1	TRBV6-1	CASRGGMGQNQPQHF	TGTGCCAGCAGGGGTGGGATGGGACAGAATCAGCCCCAGCATTTT
TRBJ1-1	NA	TRBV1	CTSSQDTGQITEAFF	TGCACCAGCAGCCAAGACACGGGACAGATTACTGAAGCTTTCTTT
TRBJ1-1	NA	TRBV18	CASSPLDRQNTEAFF	TGTGCCAGCTCACCCCTGGACAGACAGAACACTGAAGCTTTCTTT
TRBJ2-7	NA	TRBV7-4	CASSHDWPSPYEQYF	TGTGCCAGCAGCCACGACTGGCCTAGCCCCTACGAGCAGTACTTC
TRBJ2-5	NA	TRBV5-6	CASSLGPTYLYQETQYF	TGTGCCAGCAGCTTGGGCCCTACGTACTTGTACCAAGAGACCCAGTACTTC
TRBJ2-3	TRBD2	TRBV7-8	CASSPRAGGPADTQYF	TGTGCCAGCAGCCCACGAGCGGGAGGGCCCGCAGATACGCAGTATTTT
TRBJ2-7	NA	TRBV7-3	CASSSYLSSYEQYF	TGTGCCAGCAGTTCCTATCTTAGCTCCTACGAGCAGTACTTC
TRBJ2-7	NA	TRBV5-3	CARSSYYPEQYF	TGTGCCAGAAGCTCATACTATCCCGAGCAGTACTTC
TRBJ2-7	NA	TRBV5-1	CASSPSWASTYEQYF	TGCGCCAGCAGCCCCTCCTGGGCATCAACCTACGAGCAGTACTTC
TRBJ2-3	TRBD1	TRBV11-3	CASSHRTGGSTDTQYF	TGTGCCAGCAGCCACAGGACAGGGGGAAGTACAGATACGCAGTATTTT
TRBJ1-6	NA	TRBV6-5	CASTGGRAHSPLHF	TGTGCCAGCACGGGGGGCAGGGCGCATTCACCCCTCCACTTT
TRBJ1-4	TRBD1	TRBV7-9	CASSSRDRVKEKLFF	TGTGCCAGCAGCTCCCGGGACAGGGTGAAAGAAAAACTGTTTTTT